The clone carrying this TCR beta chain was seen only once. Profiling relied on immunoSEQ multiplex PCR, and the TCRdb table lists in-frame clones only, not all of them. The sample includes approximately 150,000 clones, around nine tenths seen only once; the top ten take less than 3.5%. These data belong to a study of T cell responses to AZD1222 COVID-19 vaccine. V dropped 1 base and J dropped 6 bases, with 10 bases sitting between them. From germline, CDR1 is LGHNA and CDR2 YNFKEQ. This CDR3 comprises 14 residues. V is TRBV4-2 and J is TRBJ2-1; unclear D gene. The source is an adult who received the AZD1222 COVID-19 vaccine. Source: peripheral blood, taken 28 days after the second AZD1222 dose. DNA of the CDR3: TGTGCCAGCAGCCAAGCTCTAGGAGTCAATGAGCAGTTCTTC. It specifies CASSQALGVNEQFF.